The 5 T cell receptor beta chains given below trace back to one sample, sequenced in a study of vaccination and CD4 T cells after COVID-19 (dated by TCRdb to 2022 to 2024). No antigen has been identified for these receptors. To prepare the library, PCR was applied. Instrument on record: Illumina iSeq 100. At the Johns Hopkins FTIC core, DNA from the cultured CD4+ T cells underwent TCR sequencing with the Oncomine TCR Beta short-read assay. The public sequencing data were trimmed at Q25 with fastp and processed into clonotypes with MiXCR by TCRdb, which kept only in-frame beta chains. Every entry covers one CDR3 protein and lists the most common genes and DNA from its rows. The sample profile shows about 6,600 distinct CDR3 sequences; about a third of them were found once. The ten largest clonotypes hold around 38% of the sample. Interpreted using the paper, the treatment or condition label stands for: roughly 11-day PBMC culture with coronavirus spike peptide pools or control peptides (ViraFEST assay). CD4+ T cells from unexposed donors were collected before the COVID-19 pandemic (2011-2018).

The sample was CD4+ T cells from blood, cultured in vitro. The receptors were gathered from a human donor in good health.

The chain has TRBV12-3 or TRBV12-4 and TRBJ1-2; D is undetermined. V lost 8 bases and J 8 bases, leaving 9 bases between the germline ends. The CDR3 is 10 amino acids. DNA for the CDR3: TGTGCCAGCCTTGGAAAAGGCTACACCTTC. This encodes CASLGKGYTF.

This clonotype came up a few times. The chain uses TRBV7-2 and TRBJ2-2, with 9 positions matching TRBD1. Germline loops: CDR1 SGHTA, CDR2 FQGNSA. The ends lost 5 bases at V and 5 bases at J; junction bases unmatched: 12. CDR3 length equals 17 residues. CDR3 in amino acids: CASSRSRDRVTTGELFF. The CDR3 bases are TGTGCCAGCAGCCGGTCTCGGGACAGGGTGACTACCGGGGAGCTGTTTTTT. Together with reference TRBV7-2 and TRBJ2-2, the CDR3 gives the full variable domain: GAGVSQSPSNKVTEKGKDVELRCDPISGHTALYWYRQSLGQGLEFLIYFQGNSAPDKSGLPSDRFSAERTGGSVSTLTIQRTQQEDSAVYLCASSRSRDRVTTGELFFGEGSRLTVL.

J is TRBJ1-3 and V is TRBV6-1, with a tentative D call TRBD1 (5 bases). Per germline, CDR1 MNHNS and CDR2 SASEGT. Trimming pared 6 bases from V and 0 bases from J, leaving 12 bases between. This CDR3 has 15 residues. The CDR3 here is CASSQGMISGNTIYF. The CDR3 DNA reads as TGTGCCAGCAGCCAGGGCATGATCTCTGGAAACACCATATATTTT.

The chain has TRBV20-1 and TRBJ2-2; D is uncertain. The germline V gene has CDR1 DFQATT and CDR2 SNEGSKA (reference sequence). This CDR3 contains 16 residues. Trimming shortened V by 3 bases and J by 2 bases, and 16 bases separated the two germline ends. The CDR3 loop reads CSASPPLPPNTGELFF. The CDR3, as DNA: TGCAGTGCTAGTCCGCCCTTACCACCTAACACCGGGGAGCTGTTTTTT.

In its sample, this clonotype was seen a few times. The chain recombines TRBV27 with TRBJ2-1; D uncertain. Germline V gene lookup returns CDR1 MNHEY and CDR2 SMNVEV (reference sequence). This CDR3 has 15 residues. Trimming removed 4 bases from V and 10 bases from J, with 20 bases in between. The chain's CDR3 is CASSYDTLRPGEQFF. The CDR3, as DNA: TGTGCCAGCAGTTATGACACACTACGCCCCGGGGAGCAGTTCTTC.